The present entry profiles one TCR beta chain with its context. Grouping used clinical history reported by participants in a survey and questionnaire. Study processing details: Cell counts per sample came from amplifying reference gene primers. Here immunoSEQ multiplex PCR was the method, and the copy in TCRdb shows in-frame clones only, minus some. D and trimming were read from the DNA, whereas the V and J calls and clone size are those reported in that table. The sample lists fewer than 300,000 clones, approximately 92% seen once, with 0.95% to 1.2% in the top ten. V lost 5 bases and J lost 4, with 12 bases in between. This CDR3 is 13 amino acids long. CDR1 and CDR2 from the germline V gene are SGHRS and YFSETQ. These data originate in a study of blood T cell repertoires in COVID-19. Study at large: Sites in the United States, Italy and Spain provided acute and convalescent COVID-19 samples.

The clonotype originates from a woman in her twenties or thirties who had recovered from COVID-19. The specimen sequenced was PBMCs or T cells enriched from blood (not recorded which). V gene TRBV5-1 combines with J gene TRBJ2-5, with D tentatively TRBD2 (6 bases). This chain's CDR3 is CASSLLGGETQYF. The CDR3 DNA reads as TGCGCCAGCAGTCTCCTGGGAGGAGAGACCCAGTACTTC.